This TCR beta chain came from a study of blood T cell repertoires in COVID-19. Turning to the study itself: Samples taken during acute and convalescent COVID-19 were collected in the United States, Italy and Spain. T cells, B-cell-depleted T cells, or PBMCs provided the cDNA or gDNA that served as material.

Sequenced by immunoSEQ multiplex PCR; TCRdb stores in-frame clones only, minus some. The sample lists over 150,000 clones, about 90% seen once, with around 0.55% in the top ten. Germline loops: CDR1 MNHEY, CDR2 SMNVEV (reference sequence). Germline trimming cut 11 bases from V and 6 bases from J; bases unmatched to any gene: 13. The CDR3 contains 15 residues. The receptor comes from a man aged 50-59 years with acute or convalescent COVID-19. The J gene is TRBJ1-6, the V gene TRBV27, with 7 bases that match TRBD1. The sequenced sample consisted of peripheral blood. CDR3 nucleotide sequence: TGTGCCTCCCATAGAGGGGGCGAAGTTAATTCACCCCTCCACTTT. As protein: CASHRGGEVNSPLHF.